The sequence of this T cell receptor beta chain was determined in a study of CD8 T cells in ankylosing spondylitis. Broader study findings: Some of the motif variants had earlier been found in reactive arthritis patients' fluid and blood.

This clonotype has at least ten counts. No antigen is known for it. TCRdb itself ran the 5' RACE reads through MiXCR, one entry per CDR3 protein. Seen here are 200,000 to 300,000 distinct CDR3 sequences, about 11% observed once, and the top ten hold approximately 2.5%. Sequencing input: blood, either unsorted or a sorted T cell fraction (not recorded which). This TCR derives from a male donor with ankylosing spondylitis or in good health (not recorded which).

For the CDR3, the DNA is TGTGCCAGCAGTTTCCGGCACCACAATGAGCAGTTCTTC. Its translation is CASSFRHHNEQFF. The rearrangement joins TRBV12-3 or TRBV12-4 to TRBJ2-1, with D unclear. The V gene lost 3 bases and the J gene lost 5 bases, with 8 bases spanning the gap. The CDR3 consists of 13 residues.